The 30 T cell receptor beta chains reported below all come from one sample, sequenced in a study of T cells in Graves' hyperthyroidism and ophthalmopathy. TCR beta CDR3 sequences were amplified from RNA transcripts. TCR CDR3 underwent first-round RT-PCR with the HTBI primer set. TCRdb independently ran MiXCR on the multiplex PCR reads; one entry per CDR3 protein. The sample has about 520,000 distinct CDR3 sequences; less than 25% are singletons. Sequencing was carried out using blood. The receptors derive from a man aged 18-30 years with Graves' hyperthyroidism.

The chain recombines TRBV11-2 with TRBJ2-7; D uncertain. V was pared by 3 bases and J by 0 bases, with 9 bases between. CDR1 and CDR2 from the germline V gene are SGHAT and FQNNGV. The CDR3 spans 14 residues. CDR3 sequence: CASSFDGNSYEQYF. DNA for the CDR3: TGTGCCAGCAGCTTCGACGGAAACTCCTACGAGCAGTACTTC.

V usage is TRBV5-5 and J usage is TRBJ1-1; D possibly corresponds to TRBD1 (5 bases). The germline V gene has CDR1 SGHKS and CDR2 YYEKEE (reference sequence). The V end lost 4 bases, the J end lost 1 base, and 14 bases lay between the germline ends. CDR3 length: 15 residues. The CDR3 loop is CASSGRDGRNTEAFF. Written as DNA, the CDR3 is TGTGCCAGCAGCGGAAGGGACGGACGGAACACTGAAGCTTTCTTT.

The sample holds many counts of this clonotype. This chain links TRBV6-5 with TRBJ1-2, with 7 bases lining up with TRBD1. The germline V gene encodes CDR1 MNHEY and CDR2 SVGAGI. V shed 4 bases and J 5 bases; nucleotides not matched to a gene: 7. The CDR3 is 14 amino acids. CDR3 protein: CASSSRTGEYGYTF. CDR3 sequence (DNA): TGTGCCAGCAGTTCGAGAACAGGGGAATATGGCTACACCTTC.

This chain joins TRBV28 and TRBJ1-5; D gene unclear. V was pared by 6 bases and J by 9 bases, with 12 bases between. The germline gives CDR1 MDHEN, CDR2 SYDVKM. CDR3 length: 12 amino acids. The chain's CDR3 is CASRSDGSPQHF. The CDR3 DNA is TGTGCCAGCAGGTCGGACGGCTCGCCCCAGCATTTT. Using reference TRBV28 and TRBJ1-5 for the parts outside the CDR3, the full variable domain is DVKVTQSSRYLVKRTGEKVFLECVQDMDHENMFWYRQDPGLGLRLIYFSYDVKMKEKGDIPEGYSVSREKKERFSLILESASTNQTSMYLCASRSDGSPQHFGDGTRLSIL.

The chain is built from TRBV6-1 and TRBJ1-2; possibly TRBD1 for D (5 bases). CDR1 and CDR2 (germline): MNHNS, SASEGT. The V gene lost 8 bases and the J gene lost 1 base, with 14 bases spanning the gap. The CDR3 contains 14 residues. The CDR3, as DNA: TGTGCCAGCGGCCAGGGCCAACTTAACTATGGCTACACCTTC. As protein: CASGQGQLNYGYTF.

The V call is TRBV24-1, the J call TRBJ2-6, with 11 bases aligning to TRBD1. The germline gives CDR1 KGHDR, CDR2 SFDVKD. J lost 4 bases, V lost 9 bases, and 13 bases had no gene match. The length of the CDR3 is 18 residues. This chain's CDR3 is CATGGRDRGSLGANVLTF. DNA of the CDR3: TGTGCCACCGGGGGCAGGGACAGGGGGTCTTTGGGGGCCAACGTCCTGACTTTC.

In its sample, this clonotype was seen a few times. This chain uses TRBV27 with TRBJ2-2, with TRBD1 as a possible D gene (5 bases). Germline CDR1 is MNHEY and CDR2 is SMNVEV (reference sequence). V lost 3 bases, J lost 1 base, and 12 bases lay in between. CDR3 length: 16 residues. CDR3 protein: CASSFESRVNTGELFF. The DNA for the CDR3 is TGTGCCAGCAGTTTCGAGAGCAGGGTGAACACCGGGGAGCTGTTTTTT.

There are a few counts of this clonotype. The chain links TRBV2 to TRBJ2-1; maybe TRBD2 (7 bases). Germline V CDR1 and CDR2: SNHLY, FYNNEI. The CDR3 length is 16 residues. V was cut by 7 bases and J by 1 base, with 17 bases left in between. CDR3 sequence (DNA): TGTGCCAGCATTTTCGAGGGGGGGCCATCCTACAATGAGCAGTTCTTC. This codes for CASIFEGGPSYNEQFF.

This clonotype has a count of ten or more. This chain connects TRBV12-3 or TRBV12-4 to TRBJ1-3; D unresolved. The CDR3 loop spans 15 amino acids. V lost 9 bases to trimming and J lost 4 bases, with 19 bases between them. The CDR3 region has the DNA TGTGCCAGTTCCCGCGGCGCCAGAGGAGGAAACACCATATATTTT. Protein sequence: CASSRGARGGNTIYF.

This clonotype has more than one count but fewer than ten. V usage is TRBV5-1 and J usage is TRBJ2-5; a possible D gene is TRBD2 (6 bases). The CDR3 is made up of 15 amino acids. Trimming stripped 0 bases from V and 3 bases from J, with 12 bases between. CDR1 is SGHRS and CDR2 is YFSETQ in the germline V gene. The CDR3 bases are TGCGCCAGCAGCTTGGAAGCTAGCGTAAAAGAGACCCAGTACTTC. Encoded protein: CASSLEASVKETQYF.

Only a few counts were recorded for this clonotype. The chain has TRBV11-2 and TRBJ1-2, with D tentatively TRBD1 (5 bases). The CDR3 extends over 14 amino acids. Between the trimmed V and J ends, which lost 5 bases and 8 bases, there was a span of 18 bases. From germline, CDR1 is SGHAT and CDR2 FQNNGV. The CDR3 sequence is CASSPGWGRGGYTF. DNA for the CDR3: TGTGCCAGCAGCCCCGGGTGGGGCCGAGGGGGCTACACCTTC. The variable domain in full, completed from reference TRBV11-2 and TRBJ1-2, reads EAGVAQSPRYKIIEKRQSVAFWCNPISGHATLYWYQQILGQGPKLLIQFQNNGVVDDSQLPKDRFSAERLKGVDSTLKIQPAKLEDSAVYLCASSPGWGRGGYTFGSGTRLTVV.

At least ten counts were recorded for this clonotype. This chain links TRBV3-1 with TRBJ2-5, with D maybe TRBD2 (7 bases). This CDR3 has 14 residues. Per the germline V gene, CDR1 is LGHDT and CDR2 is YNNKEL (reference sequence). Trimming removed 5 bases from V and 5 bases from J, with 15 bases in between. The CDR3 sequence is CASSILRGAETQYF. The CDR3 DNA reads TGTGCCAGCAGCATCCTACGGGGGGCTGAGACCCAGTACTTC.

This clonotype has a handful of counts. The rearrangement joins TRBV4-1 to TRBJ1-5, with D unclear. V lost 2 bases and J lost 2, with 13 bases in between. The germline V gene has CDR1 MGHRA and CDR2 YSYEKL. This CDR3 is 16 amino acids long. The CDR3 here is CASSQPRGDRNQPQHF. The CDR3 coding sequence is TGCGCCAGCAGCCAACCCCGGGGAGATCGCAATCAGCCCCAGCATTTT.

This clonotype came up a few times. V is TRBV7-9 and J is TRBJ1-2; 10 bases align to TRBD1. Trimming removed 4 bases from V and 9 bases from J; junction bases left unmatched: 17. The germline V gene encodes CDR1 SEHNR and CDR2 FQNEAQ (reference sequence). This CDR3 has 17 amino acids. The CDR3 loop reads CASSSQRTGGRGVSYTF. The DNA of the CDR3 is TGTGCCAGCAGCTCTCAGAGGACAGGGGGTAGAGGTGTGAGCTACACCTTC. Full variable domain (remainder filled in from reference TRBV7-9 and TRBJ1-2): DTGVSQNPRHKITKRGQNVTFRCDPISEHNRLYWYRQTLGQGPEFLTYFQNEAQLEKSRLLSDRFSAERPKGSFSTLEIQRTEQGDSAMYLCASSSQRTGGRGVSYTFGSGTRLTVV.

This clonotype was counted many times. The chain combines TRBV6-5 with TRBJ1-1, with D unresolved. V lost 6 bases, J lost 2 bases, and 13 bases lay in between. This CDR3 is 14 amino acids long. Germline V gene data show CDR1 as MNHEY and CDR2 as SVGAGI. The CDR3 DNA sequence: TGTGCCAGCAGGTTATCGGGGAGAAACACTGAAGCTTTCTTT. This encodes CASRLSGRNTEAFF.

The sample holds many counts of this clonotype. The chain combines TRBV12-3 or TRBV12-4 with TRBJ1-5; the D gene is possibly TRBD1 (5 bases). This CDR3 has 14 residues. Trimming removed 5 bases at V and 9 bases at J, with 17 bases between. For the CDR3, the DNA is TGTGCCAGCAGTCCCATGGGCAGGGAATGGCCCCAGCATTTT. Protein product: CASSPMGREWPQHF.

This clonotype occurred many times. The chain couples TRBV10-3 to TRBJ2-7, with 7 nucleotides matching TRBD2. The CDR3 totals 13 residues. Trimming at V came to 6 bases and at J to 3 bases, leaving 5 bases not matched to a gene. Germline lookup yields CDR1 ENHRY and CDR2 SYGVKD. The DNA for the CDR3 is TGTGCCATCAGCTCTGGGGGGGACTACGAGCAGTACTTC. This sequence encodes CAISSGGDYEQYF.

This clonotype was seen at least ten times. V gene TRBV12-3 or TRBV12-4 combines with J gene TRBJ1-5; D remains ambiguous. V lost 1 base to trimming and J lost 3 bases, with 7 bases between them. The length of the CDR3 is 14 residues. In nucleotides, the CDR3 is TGTGCCAGCAGTTTAGTGCGGGACAATCAGCCCCAGCATTTT. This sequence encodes CASSLVRDNQPQHF.

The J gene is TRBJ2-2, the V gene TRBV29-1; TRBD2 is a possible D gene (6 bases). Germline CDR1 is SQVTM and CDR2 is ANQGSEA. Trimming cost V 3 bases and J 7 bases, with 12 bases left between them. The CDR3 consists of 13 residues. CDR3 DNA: TGCAGCGTTGATGGAGGGGTTCGCGGGGAGCTGTTTTTT. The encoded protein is CSVDGGVRGELFF.

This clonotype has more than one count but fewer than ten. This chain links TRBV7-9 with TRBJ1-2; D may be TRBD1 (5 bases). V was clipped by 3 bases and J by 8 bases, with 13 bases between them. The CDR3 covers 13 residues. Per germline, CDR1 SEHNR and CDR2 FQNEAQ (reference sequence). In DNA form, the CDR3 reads TGTGCCAGCAGCTTCGGGGACCTGGGGGGCTACACCTTC. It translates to CASSFGDLGGYTF.

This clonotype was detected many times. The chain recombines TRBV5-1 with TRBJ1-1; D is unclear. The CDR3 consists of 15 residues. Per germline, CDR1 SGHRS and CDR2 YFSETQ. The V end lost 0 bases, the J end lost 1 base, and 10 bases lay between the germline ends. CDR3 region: CASSLGERRNTEAFF. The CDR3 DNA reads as TGCGCCAGCAGCTTGGGCGAGAGGAGGAACACTGAAGCTTTCTTT.

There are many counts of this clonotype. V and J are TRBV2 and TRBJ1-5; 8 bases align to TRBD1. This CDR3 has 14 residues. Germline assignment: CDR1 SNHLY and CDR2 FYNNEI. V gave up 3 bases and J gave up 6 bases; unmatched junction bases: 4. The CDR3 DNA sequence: TGTGCCAGCAGTGATCGTACAGGGGGTCAGCCCCAGCATTTT. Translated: CASSDRTGGQPQHF.

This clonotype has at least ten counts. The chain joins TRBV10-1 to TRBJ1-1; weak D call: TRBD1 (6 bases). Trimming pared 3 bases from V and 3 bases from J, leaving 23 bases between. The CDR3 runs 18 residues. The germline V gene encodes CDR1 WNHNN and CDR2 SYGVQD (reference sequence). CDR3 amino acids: CASSDNRGGGVSDTEAFF. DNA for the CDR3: TGCGCCAGCAGTGATAACCGAGGAGGGGGGGTATCGGACACTGAAGCTTTCTTT.

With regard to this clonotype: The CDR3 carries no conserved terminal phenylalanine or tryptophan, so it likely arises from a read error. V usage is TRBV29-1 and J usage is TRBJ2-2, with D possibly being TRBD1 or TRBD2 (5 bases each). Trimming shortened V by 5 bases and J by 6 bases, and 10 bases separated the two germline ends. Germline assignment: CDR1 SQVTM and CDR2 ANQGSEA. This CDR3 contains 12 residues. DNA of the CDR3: TGCAGCGTTCTGCTGGGACCCGGGGAGCTGTTTTTG. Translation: CSVLLGPGELFL.

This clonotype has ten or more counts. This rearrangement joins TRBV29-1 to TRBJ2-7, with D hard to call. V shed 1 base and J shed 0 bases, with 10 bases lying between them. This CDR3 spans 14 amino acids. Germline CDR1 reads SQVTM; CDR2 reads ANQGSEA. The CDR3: CSVEAGMSSYEQYF. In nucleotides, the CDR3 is TGCAGCGTTGAAGCCGGAATGAGCTCCTACGAGCAGTACTTC.

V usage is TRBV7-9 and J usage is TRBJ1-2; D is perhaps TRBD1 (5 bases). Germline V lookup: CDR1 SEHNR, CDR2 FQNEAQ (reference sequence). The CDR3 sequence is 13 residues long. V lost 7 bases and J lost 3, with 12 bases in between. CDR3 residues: CASTLDSHYGYTF. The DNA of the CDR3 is TGTGCCAGCACCCTAGACAGCCACTATGGCTACACCTTC. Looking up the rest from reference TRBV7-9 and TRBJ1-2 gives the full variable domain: DTGVSQNPRHKITKRGQNVTFRCDPISEHNRLYWYRQTLGQGPEFLTYFQNEAQLEKSRLLSDRFSAERPKGSFSTLEIQRTEQGDSAMYLCASTLDSHYGYTFGSGTRLTVV.

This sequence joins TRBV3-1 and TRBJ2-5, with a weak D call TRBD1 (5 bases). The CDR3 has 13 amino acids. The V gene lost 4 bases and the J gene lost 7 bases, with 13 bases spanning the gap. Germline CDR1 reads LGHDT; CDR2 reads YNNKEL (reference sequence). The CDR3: CASSPRQTRTQYF. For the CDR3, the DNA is TGTGCCAGCAGCCCCAGACAGACGAGGACCCAGTACTTC.

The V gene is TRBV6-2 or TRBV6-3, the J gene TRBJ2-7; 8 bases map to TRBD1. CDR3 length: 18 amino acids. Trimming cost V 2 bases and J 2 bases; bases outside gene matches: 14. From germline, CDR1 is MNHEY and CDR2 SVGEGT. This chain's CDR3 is CASSYTRSGGDSPYEQYF. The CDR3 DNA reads TGTGCCAGCAGTTACACCCGGTCAGGGGGCGATTCTCCCTACGAGCAGTACTTC.

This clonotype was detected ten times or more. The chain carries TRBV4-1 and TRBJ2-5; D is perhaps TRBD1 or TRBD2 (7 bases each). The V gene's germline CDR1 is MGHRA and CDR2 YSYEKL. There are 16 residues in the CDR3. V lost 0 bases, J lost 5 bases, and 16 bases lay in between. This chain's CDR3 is CASSQDYQGGHETQYF. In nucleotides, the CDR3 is TGCGCCAGCAGCCAAGATTACCAGGGGGGGCATGAGACCCAGTACTTC.

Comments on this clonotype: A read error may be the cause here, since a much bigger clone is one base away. The CDR3 DNA reads TGTGCCAGCAGCTTAGTACCTGATCCCTATGGCTACATCTTC. Its translation: CASSLVPDPYGYIF. The chain employs TRBV13 and TRBJ1-2, with D uncertain. CDR1 and CDR2 (germline): PRHDT, FYEKMQ (reference sequence). The CDR3 has 14 amino acids.